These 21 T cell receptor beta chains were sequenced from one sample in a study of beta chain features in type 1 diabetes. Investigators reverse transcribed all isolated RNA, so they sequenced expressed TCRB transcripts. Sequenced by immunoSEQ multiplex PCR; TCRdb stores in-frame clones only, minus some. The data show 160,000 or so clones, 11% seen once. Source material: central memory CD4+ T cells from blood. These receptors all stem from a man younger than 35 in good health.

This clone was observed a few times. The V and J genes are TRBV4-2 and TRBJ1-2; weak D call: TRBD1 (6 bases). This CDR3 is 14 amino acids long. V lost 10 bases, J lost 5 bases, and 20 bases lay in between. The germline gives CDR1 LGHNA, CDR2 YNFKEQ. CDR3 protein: CATTNASGAYGYTF. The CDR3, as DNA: TGTGCCACCACGAACGCATCAGGGGCGTATGGCTACACCTTC.

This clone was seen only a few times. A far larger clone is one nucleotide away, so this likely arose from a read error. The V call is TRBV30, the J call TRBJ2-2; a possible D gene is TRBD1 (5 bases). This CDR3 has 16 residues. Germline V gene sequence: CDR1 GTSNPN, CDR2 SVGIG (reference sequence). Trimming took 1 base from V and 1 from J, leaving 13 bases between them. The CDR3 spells CAWSGIRTWNTGELFF. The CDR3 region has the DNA TGTGCCTGGAGTGGGATCAGGACATGGAACACCGGGGAGCTGTTTTTT.

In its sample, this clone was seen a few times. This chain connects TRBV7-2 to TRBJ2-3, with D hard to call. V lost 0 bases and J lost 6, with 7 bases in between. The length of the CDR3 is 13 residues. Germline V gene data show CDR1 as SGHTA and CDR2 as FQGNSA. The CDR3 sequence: CASSLAPWDTQYF. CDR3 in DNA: TGTGCCAGCAGCTTAGCGCCCTGGGATACGCAGTATTTT.

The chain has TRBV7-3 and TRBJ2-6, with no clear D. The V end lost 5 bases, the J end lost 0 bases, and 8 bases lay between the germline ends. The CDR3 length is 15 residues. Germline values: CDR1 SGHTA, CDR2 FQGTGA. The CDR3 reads CASSIVGSGANVLTF. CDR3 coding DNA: TGTGCCAGCAGCATTGTGGGCTCTGGGGCCAACGTCCTGACTTTC.

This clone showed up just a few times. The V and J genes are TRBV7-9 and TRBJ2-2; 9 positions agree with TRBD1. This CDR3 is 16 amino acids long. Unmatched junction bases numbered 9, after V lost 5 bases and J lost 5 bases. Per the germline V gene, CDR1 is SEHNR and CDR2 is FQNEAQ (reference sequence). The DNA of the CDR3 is TGTGCCAGCAGCCCCGCCGGGACAGGGCCTACCGGGGAGCTGTTTTTT. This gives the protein CASSPAGTGPTGELFF.

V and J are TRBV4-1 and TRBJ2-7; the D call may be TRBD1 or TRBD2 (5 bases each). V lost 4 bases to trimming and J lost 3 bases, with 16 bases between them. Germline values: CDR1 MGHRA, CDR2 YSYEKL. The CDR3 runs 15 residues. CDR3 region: CASSPGTPLDYEQYF. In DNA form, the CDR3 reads TGCGCCAGCAGCCCCGGGACCCCCCTTGACTACGAGCAGTACTTC.

CDR3 in DNA: TGTGCCAGCAGCGGACAGGCTACCTCCTACAATGAGCAGTTCTTC. Its protein product is CASSGQATSYNEQFF. The chain couples TRBV4-2 to TRBJ2-1; 7 bases align to TRBD1. Unmatched junction bases numbered 4, after V lost 5 bases and J lost 0 bases. The CDR3 totals 15 residues. Germline loops: CDR1 LGHNA, CDR2 YNFKEQ.

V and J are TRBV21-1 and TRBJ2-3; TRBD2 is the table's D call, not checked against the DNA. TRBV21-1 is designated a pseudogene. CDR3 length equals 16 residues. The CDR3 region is CASSKRSREGGDTQYF. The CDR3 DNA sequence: TGTGCCAGCAGCAAAAGGAGCCGGGAGGGAGGGGATACGCAGTATTTT.

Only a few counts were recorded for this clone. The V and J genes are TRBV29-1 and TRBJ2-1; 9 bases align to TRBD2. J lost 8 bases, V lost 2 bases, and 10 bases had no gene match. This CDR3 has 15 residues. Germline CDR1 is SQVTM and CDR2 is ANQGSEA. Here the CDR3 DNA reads TGCAGCGTTGAACTACTAGCGGGTCCCTCGGATGAGCAGTTCTTC. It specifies CSVELLAGPSDEQFF.

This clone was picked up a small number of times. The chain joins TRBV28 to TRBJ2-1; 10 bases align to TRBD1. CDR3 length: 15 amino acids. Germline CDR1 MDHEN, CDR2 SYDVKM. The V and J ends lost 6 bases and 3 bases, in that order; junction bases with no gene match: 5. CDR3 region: CASSPDRGHYNEQFF. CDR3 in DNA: TGTGCCAGCAGCCCCGACAGGGGGCACTACAATGAGCAGTTCTTC. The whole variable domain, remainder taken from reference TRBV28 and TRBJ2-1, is DVKVTQSSRYLVKRTGEKVFLECVQDMDHENMFWYRQDPGLGLRLIYFSYDVKMKEKGDIPEGYSVSREKKERFSLILESASTNQTSMYLCASSPDRGHYNEQFFGPGTRLTVL.

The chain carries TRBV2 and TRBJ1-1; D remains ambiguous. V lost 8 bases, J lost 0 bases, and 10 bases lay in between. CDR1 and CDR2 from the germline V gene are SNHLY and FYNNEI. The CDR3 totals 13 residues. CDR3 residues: CASGRSLNTEAFF. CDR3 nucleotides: TGTGCCAGCGGTCGGAGCTTGAACACTGAAGCTTTCTTT.

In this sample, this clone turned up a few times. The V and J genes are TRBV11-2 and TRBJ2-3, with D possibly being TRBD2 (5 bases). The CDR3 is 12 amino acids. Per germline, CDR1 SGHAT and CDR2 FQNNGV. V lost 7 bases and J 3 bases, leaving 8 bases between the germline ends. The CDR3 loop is CASTRGTDTQYF. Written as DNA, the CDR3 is TGTGCCAGCACTCGAGGGACAGATACGCAGTATTTT. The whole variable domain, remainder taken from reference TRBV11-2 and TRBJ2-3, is EAGVAQSPRYKIIEKRQSVAFWCNPISGHATLYWYQQILGQGPKLLIQFQNNGVVDDSQLPKDRFSAERLKGVDSTLKIQPAKLEDSAVYLCASTRGTDTQYFGPGTRLTVL.

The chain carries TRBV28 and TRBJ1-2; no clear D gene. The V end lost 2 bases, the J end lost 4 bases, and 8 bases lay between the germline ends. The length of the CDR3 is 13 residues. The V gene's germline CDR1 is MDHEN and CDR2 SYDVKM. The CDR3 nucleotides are TGTGCCAGCAGTTTAATGGGAGTCTATGGCTACACCTTC. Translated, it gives CASSLMGVYGYTF.

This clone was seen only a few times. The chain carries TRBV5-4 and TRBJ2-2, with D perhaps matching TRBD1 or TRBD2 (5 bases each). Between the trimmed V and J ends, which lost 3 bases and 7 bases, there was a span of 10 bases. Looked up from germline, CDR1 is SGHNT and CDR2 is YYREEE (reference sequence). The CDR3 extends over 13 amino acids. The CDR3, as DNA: TGTGCCAGCAGCTCCCGGGACCGCGGGGAGCTGTTTTTT. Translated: CASSSRDRGELFF.

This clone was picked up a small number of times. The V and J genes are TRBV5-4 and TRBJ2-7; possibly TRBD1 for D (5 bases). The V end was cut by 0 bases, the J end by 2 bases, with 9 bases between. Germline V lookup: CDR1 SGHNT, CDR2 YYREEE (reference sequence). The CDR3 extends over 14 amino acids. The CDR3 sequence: CASSLVQDPYEQYF. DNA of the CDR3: TGTGCCAGCAGCTTGGTACAGGACCCCTACGAGCAGTACTTC. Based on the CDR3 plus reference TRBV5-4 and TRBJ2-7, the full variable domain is ETGVTQSPTHLIKTRGQQVTLRCSSQSGHNTVSWYQQALGQGPQFIFQYYREEENGRGNFPPRFSGLQFPNYSSELNVNALELDDSALYLCASSLVQDPYEQYFGPGTRLTVT.

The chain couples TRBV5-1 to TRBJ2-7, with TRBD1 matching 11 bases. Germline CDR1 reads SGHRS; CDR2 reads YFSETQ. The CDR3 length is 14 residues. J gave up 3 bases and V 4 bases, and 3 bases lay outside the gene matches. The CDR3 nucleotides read TGCGCCAGCAGCCCGGACAGGGGGCTCTACGAGCAGTACTTC. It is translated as CASSPDRGLYEQYF.

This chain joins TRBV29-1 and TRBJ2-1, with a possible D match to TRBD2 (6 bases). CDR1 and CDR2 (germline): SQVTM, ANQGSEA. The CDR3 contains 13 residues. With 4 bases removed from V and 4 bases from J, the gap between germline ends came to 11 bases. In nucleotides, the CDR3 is TGCAGCGTTGGAGGCGGGACGTACAATGAGCAGTTCTTC. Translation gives CSVGGGTYNEQFF.

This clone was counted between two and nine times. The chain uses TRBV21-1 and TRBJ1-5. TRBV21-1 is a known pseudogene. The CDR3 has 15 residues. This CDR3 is CASSARNLQSQPQHF. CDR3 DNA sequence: TGTGCCAGCAGCGCTAGGAACCTCCAGAGTCAGCCCCAGCATTTT.

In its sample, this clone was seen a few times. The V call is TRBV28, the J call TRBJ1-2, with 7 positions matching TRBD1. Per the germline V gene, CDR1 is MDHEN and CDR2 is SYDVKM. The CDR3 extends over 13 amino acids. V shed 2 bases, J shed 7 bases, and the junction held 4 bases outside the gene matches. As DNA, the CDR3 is TGTGCCAGCAGTTTAAGCTACAGGGGTGGCTACACCTTC. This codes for CASSLSYRGGYTF.

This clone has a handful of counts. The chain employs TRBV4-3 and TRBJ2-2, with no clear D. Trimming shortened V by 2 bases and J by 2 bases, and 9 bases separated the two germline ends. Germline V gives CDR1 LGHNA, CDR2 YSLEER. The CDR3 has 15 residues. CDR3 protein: CASSQPGKNTGELFF. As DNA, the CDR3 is TGCGCCAGCAGCCAACCTGGTAAAAACACCGGGGAGCTGTTTTTT.

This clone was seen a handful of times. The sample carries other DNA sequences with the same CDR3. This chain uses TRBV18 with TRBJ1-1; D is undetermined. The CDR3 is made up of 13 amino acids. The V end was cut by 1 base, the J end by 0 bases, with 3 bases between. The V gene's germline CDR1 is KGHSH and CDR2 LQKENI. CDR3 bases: TGTGCCAGCTCACCACTCATGAACACTGAAGCTTTCTTT. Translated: CASSPLMNTEAFF. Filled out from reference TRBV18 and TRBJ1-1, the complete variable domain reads NAGVMQNPRHLVRRRGQEARLRCSPMKGHSHVYWYRQLPEEGLKFMVYLQKENIIDESGMPKERFSAEFPKEGPSILRIQQVVRGDSAAYFCASSPLMNTEAFFGQGTRLTVV.